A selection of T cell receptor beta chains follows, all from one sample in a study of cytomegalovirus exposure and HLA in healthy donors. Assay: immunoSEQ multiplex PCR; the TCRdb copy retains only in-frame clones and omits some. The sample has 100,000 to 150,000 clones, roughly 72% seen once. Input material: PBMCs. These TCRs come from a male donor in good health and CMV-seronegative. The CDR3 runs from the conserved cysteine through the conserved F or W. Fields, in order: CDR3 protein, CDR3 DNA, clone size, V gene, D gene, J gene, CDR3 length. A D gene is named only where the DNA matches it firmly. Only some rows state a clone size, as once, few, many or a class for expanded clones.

CDR3 protein: CAWSPQGNTIYF
CDR3 DNA: TGTGCCTGGAGTCCACAGGGAAACACCATATATTTT
clone size: .
V gene: TRBV30
D gene: .
J gene: TRBJ1-3
CDR3 length: 12

CDR3 protein: CATSRDTSVSYNEQFF
CDR3 DNA: TGTGCCACCAGCAGAGACACTAGCGTCTCCTACAATGAGCAGTTCTTC
clone size: .
V gene: TRBV15
D gene: TRBD2
J gene: TRBJ2-1
CDR3 length: 16

CDR3 protein: CASTRTRGYEQFF
CDR3 DNA: TGTGCCAGCACCCGGACTAGAGGTTATGAGCAGTTCTTC
clone size: .
V gene: TRBV28
D gene: TRBD2
J gene: TRBJ2-1
CDR3 length: 13

CDR3 protein: CASSVGESNQPQHF
CDR3 DNA: TGTGCCAGCAGCGTAGGGGAGAGCAATCAGCCCCAGCATTTT
clone size: few
V gene: TRBV9
D gene: .
J gene: TRBJ1-5
CDR3 length: 14

CDR3 protein: CASSLGPLRGAYEQYF
CDR3 DNA: TGTGCCAGCAGCCTCGGCCCTCTCCGGGGGGCCTACGAGCAGTACTTC
clone size: .
V gene: TRBV7-3
D gene: TRBD2
J gene: TRBJ2-7
CDR3 length: 16

CDR3 protein: CASRSGRAGNEQFF
CDR3 DNA: TGTGCCAGCAGGAGCGGGAGGGCCGGGAATGAGCAGTTCTTC
clone size: .
V gene: TRBV7-8
D gene: TRBD2
J gene: TRBJ2-1
CDR3 length: 14

CDR3 protein: CASSPGKTGELFF
CDR3 DNA: TGTGCCAGCTCCCCCGGGAAAACCGGGGAGCTGTTTTTT
clone size: .
V gene: TRBV18
D gene: .
J gene: TRBJ2-2
CDR3 length: 13

CDR3 protein: CASSQEQGLNTEAFF
CDR3 DNA: TGTGCCAGCAGCCAAGAGCAGGGGCTTAACACTGAAGCTTTCTTT
clone size: .
V gene: TRBV4-2
D gene: .
J gene: TRBJ1-1
CDR3 length: 15

CDR3 protein: CASSLSGTSGIITEQYF
CDR3 DNA: TGTGCCAGCAGCTTAAGCGGGACTAGCGGGATAATTACCGAGCAGTACTTC
clone size: .
V gene: TRBV7-2
D gene: TRBD2
J gene: TRBJ2-7
CDR3 length: 17

CDR3 protein: CASSLAQGSADTQYF
CDR3 DNA: TGTGCCAGCAGCTTAGCGCAGGGTTCCGCAGATACGCAGTATTTT
clone size: few
V gene: TRBV11-1
D gene: .
J gene: TRBJ2-3
CDR3 length: 15

CDR3 protein: CASSPTGVGTAEAFF
CDR3 DNA: TGTGCCAGTAGTCCGACAGGGGTAGGGACCGCTGAAGCTTTCTTT
clone size: .
V gene: TRBV19
D gene: TRBD1
J gene: TRBJ1-1
CDR3 length: 15

CDR3 protein: CASSLPRGRGSSYNSPLHF
CDR3 DNA: TGTGCCAGCAGCCTCCCGAGGGGGAGGGGAAGCTCCTATAATTCACCCCTCCACTTT
clone size: .
V gene: TRBV11-2
D gene: .
J gene: TRBJ1-6
CDR3 length: 19

CDR3 protein: CASRATENTGELFF
CDR3 DNA: TGTGCCAGTAGAGCGACAGAAAACACCGGGGAGCTGTTTTTT
clone size: .
V gene: TRBV19
D gene: .
J gene: TRBJ2-2
CDR3 length: 14

CDR3 protein: CASGGSGQMFCDTDTQYF
CDR3 DNA: TGTGCCAGCGGGGGATCGGGACAGATGTTTTGTGACACAGATACGCAGTATTTT
clone size: .
V gene: TRBV21-1
D gene: .
J gene: TRBJ2-3
CDR3 length: 18

CDR3 protein: CASSPGTGGVLTF
CDR3 DNA: TGTGCCAGCTCACCGGGGACAGGAGGGGTCCTGACTTTC
clone size: .
V gene: TRBV18
D gene: TRBD1
J gene: TRBJ2-6
CDR3 length: 13

CDR3 protein: CSVSIAGGPNEQYF
CDR3 DNA: TGCAGCGTTAGTATAGCGGGGGGGCCCAACGAGCAGTACTTC
clone size: .
V gene: TRBV29-1
D gene: TRBD2
J gene: TRBJ2-7
CDR3 length: 14

CDR3 protein: CASRYYGTSGRADTQYF
CDR3 DNA: TGTGCCAGCAGATACTACGGTACTAGCGGGAGGGCAGATACGCAGTATTTT
clone size: .
V gene: TRBV28
D gene: TRBD2
J gene: TRBJ2-3
CDR3 length: 17

CDR3 protein: CASSQESAGANEQFF
CDR3 DNA: TGTGCTAGCAGCCAAGAGTCGGCAGGGGCCAATGAGCAGTTCTTC
clone size: .
V gene: TRBV7-7
D gene: .
J gene: TRBJ2-1
CDR3 length: 15

CDR3 protein: CASSLVDNYEQYF
CDR3 DNA: TGCGCCAGCAGCTTGGTGGACAACTACGAGCAGTACTTC
clone size: .
V gene: TRBV5-1
D gene: .
J gene: TRBJ2-7
CDR3 length: 13

CDR3 protein: CAWSETGGSPLHF
CDR3 DNA: TGTGCCTGGAGCGAGACAGGGGGATCACCCCTCCACTTT
clone size: .
V gene: TRBV30
D gene: TRBD1
J gene: TRBJ1-6
CDR3 length: 13

CDR3 protein: CASRIQISNTGELFF
CDR3 DNA: TGCGCCAGCAGAATACAGATATCGAACACCGGGGAGCTGTTTTTT
clone size: few
V gene: TRBV5-1
D gene: .
J gene: TRBJ2-2
CDR3 length: 15

CDR3 protein: CASSQAEQGLTGELFF
CDR3 DNA: TGTGCCAGCAGCCAAGCCGAACAGGGGTTAACCGGGGAGCTGTTTTTT
clone size: .
V gene: TRBV7-9
D gene: TRBD1
J gene: TRBJ2-2
CDR3 length: 16

CDR3 protein: CASSLGTGGGLSTDTQYF
CDR3 DNA: TGTGCCAGCTCACTCGGGACAGGGGGCGGACTTAGCACAGATACGCAGTATTTT
clone size: .
V gene: TRBV18
D gene: TRBD1
J gene: TRBJ2-3
CDR3 length: 18

CDR3 protein: CASSLLDMGRAEAFF
CDR3 DNA: TGTGCCAGCAGCTTACTGGACATGGGGAGGGCTGAAGCTTTCTTT
clone size: .
V gene: TRBV7-9
D gene: .
J gene: TRBJ1-1
CDR3 length: 15

CDR3 protein: CASSQDPRYEQYF
CDR3 DNA: TGCGCCAGCAGCCAAGACCCCCGTTACGAGCAGTACTTC
clone size: once
V gene: TRBV4-1
D gene: .
J gene: TRBJ2-7
CDR3 length: 13

CDR3 protein: CASSTGAGANVLTF
CDR3 DNA: TGTGCCAGCAGTACAGGGGCTGGGGCCAACGTCCTGACTTTC
clone size: .
V gene: TRBV6-6
D gene: TRBD1
J gene: TRBJ2-6
CDR3 length: 14

CDR3 protein: CASSGDRGDTQYF
CDR3 DNA: TGTGCCAGCAGCGGGGACAGGGGGGATACGCAGTATTTT
clone size: .
V gene: TRBV7-9
D gene: TRBD1
J gene: TRBJ2-3
CDR3 length: 13

CDR3 protein: CASSRRASGNTIYF
CDR3 DNA: TGTGCCAGCAGCCGGAGGGCCTCTGGAAACACCATATATTTT
clone size: once
V gene: TRBV7-8
D gene: .
J gene: TRBJ1-3
CDR3 length: 14

CDR3 protein: CASSPRRLLNEKLFF
CDR3 DNA: TGTGCCAGCAGCCCTAGAAGACTGCTTAATGAAAAACTGTTTTTT
clone size: .
V gene: TRBV6-1
D gene: .
J gene: TRBJ1-4
CDR3 length: 15

CDR3 protein: CASSLVPGAQNTEAFF
CDR3 DNA: TGCGCCAGCAGCTTGGTGCCCGGAGCACAGAACACTGAAGCTTTCTTT
clone size: .
V gene: TRBV5-1
D gene: .
J gene: TRBJ1-1
CDR3 length: 16

CDR3 protein: CSSSPIAGTYNEQFF
CDR3 DNA: TGTTCCAGCAGCCCGATAGCGGGGACGTACAATGAGCAGTTCTTC
clone size: .
V gene: TRBV7-9
D gene: TRBD2
J gene: TRBJ2-1
CDR3 length: 15

CDR3 protein: CASSAWAAYEQYF
CDR3 DNA: TGTGCCAGCAGTGCCTGGGCAGCCTACGAGCAGTACTTC
clone size: .
V gene: TRBV6-1
D gene: .
J gene: TRBJ2-7
CDR3 length: 13